The 7 T cell receptor beta chains below were found in one sample sequenced in a study of cytomegalovirus exposure and HLA in healthy donors. The PCR had 60 Vbeta and 13 Jbeta primers. Profiled with immunoSEQ multiplex PCR; TCRdb holds only in-frame clones, not every one. The repertoire has some 99,000 clones, around 70% of them found once; the top ten carry 1.2%. Material for sequencing was PBMCs. These receptors were collected from a female donor in good health and CMV-seronegative.

V usage is TRBV6-5 and J usage is TRBJ2-7; tentative D call: TRBD1 (5 bases). Germline V CDR1 and CDR2: MNHEY, SVGAGI. The CDR3 is 13 residues long. Between the trimmed V and J ends, which lost 0 bases and 7 bases, there was a span of 10 bases. For the CDR3, the DNA is TGTGCCAGCAGTTACTCGGGGCTGCGGGAGCAGTACTTC. Translating it yields CASSYSGLREQYF.

The V gene is TRBV5-5, the J gene TRBJ2-1; tentative D call: TRBD2 (6 bases). V gave up 2 bases and J gave up 15 bases, with 12 bases separating them. The CDR3 has 11 amino acids. Germline lookup yields CDR1 SGHKS and CDR2 YYEKEE (reference sequence). In DNA form, the CDR3 reads TGTGCCAGCAGCTTCGGGGGAGTAGTGTTCTTC. Translation gives CASSFGGVVFF.

The V call is TRBV5-1, the J call TRBJ2-5; 10 nucleotides agree with TRBD2. The CDR3 has 17 amino acids. J was trimmed by 1 base and V by 0 bases; bases with no gene match: 6. The germline gives CDR1 SGHRS, CDR2 YFSETQ. CDR3 in DNA: TGCGCCAGCAGCTTGGGGTCTAGCGGGGGCTTCCAAGAGACCCAGTACTTC. It codes for CASSLGSSGGFQETQYF.

The CDR3 loop is CASSEGGSSYNEQFF. CDR3 bases: TGCGCCAGCAGTGAAGGGGGAAGCTCCTACAATGAGCAGTTCTTC. The rearrangement uses TRBV10-1 and TRBJ2-1; weak D call: TRBD1 (6 bases). Trimming removed 3 bases at V and 0 bases at J, with 9 bases between. CDR3 size: 15 residues. Germline V lookup: CDR1 WNHNN, CDR2 SYGVQD (reference sequence).

The chain couples TRBV27 to TRBJ2-1; 7 positions agree with TRBD1. The CDR3 runs to 15 residues. The J segment lost 3 bases and the V segment lost 4 bases, leaving 6 bases of the junction unmatched. CDR1 MNHEY and CDR2 SMNVEV come from the germline V gene (reference sequence). The CDR3 region is CASSSGQVVYNEQFF. The CDR3, as DNA: TGTGCCAGCAGTTCAGGACAGGTGGTCTACAATGAGCAGTTCTTC.

The chain combines TRBV7-2 with TRBJ1-2; D not resolved. The CDR3 is 14 amino acids. The V and J ends lost 3 bases and 4 bases respectively, with 12 bases between them. Germline CDR1 SGHTA, CDR2 FQGNSA. In nucleotides, the CDR3 is TGTGCCAGCAGCTTGGAGACTCGGGGCTATGGCTACACCTTC. It is translated as CASSLETRGYGYTF.

The rearrangement uses TRBV30 and TRBJ1-2; no firm D call. There are 14 residues in the CDR3. Germline V gene data show CDR1 as GTSNPN and CDR2 as SVGIG (reference sequence). The V end lost 1 base, the J end lost 6 bases, and 15 bases lay between the germline ends. CDR3 sequence reads: CAWSDSRSRNGYTF. CDR3 nucleotides: TGTGCCTGGAGTGACTCCAGGTCTCGGAATGGCTACACCTTC.